The 30 T cell receptor beta chains below all came from one sample that was sequenced in a study of blood T cell repertoires in COVID-19. Sequencing used immunoSEQ multiplex PCR; TCRdb keeps in-frame clones, though not all of them. This sample has around 130,000 clones, with around 80% found just once. Material: peripheral blood. These receptors were collected from a man aged 50 to 60 with acute or convalescent COVID-19.

V and J are TRBV19 and TRBJ2-5; D not certain. This CDR3 has 11 residues. The germline V and J ends were trimmed by 4 bases and 2 bases, with 2 bases remaining between them. CDR1 is LNHDA, CDR2 SQIVND, per germline (reference sequence). The DNA of the CDR3 is TGTGCCAGTAGTACGCAAGAGACCCAGTACTTC. This codes for CASSTQETQYF. Looking up the rest from reference TRBV19 and TRBJ2-5 gives the full variable domain: DGGITQSPKYLFRKEGQNVTLSCEQNLNHDAMYWYRQDPGQGLRLIYYSQIVNDFQKGDIAEGYSVSREKKESFPLTVTSAQKNPTAFYLCASSTQETQYFGPGTRLLVL.

V usage is TRBV6-1 and J usage is TRBJ2-2; D is unclear. Trimming took off 2 bases at V and 3 bases at J, with 4 bases between the two ends. The germline V gene has CDR1 MNHNS and CDR2 SASEGT. CDR3 length: 13 amino acids. CDR3 region: CASSERDTGELFF. The CDR3 bases are TGTGCCAGCAGTGAACGAGACACCGGGGAGCTGTTTTTT.

The chain links TRBV4-1 to TRBJ1-6; 7 positions agree with TRBD1. J lost 9 bases, V lost 1 base, and 3 bases had no gene match. The CDR3 spans 14 residues. The germline V gene has CDR1 MGHRA and CDR2 YSYEKL. CDR3 coding DNA: TGCGCCAGCAGCCAAGCACAGGGGCGTTCACCCCTCCACTTT. Encoded protein: CASSQAQGRSPLHF.

The rearrangement links TRBV27 to TRBJ2-6, with 9 bases lining up with TRBD1. Germline CDR1 is MNHEY and CDR2 is SMNVEV (reference sequence). CDR3 length: 18 amino acids. V lost 0 bases to trimming and J lost 2 bases; unmatched junction nucleotides: 5. The chain's CDR3 is CASSLSLTGGAGANVLTF. CDR3 nucleotide sequence: TGTGCCAGCAGTTTATCGCTGACAGGGGGGGCTGGGGCCAACGTCCTGACTTTC.

This chain connects TRBV29-1 to TRBJ1-2, with 8 bases aligning to TRBD1. Germline CDR1 is SQVTM and CDR2 is ANQGSEA. V shed 3 bases, J shed 7 bases, and the junction held 4 bases outside the gene matches. The CDR3 is 12 residues long. The CDR3 region is CSVDRGRGGYTF. CDR3 bases: TGCAGCGTTGACAGGGGGCGTGGTGGCTACACCTTC.

The chain joins TRBV4-1 to TRBJ1-5, with 8 bases lining up with TRBD1. V dropped 0 bases and J dropped 5; count of bases not matched to a gene: 3. CDR1 is MGHRA and CDR2 is YSYEKL in the germline V gene. This CDR3 spans 15 amino acids. CDR3 amino acids: CASSQDLTGDQPQHF. The CDR3 DNA sequence: TGCGCCAGCAGCCAAGATCTGACAGGGGATCAGCCCCAGCATTTT.

V gene TRBV5-6 combines with J gene TRBJ1-6, with D possibly TRBD1 on 6 matching bases. V was pared by 6 bases and J by 7 bases, with 11 bases between. Germline V gene sequence: CDR1 SGHDT, CDR2 YYEEEE. This CDR3 has 13 amino acids. The CDR3 is CASNDRTNSPLHF. DNA of the CDR3: TGTGCCAGCAACGACAGGACAAATTCACCCCTCCACTTT. Complete variable domain (other parts from reference TRBV5-6 and TRBJ1-6): DAGVTQSPTHLIKTRGQQVTLRCSPKSGHDTVSWYQQALGQGPQFIFQYYEEEERQRGNFPDRFSGHQFPNYSSELNVNALLLGDSALYLCASNDRTNSPLHFGNGTRLTVT.

The V gene is TRBV10-3, the J gene TRBJ2-5, with 8 bases that match TRBD2. Germline assignment: CDR1 ENHRY and CDR2 SYGVKD. The V segment lost 10 bases and the J segment 3 bases; nucleotides outside the gene matches: 4. This CDR3 is 12 amino acids long. The CDR3 nucleotides read TGTGCCAGCTCGGGACTAGAAGAGACCCAGTACTTC. This codes for CASSGLEETQYF.

The chain joins TRBV6-1 to TRBJ1-5, with TRBD1 matching 8 bases. The CDR3 is 16 amino acids. The V segment lost 4 bases and the J segment 4 bases; nucleotides outside the gene matches: 9. Germline V gene lookup returns CDR1 MNHNS and CDR2 SASEGT. DNA for the CDR3: TGTGCCAGCAGTGCTCTAGGACAGGGTGGGAATCAGCCCCAGCATTTT. Translating it yields CASSALGQGGNQPQHF.

V is TRBV21-1 and J is TRBJ2-7; the tabulated D call, TRBD2, remains unverified against the DNA. TRBV21-1 is flagged as a pseudogene. The CDR3 extends over 15 amino acids. CDR3 in amino acids: CASTRRWGGSYEQYF. The CDR3 DNA sequence: TGTGCCAGCACCCGCCGTTGGGGAGGATCCTACGAGCAGTACTTC.

This chain uses TRBV30 with TRBJ2-3; tentatively, D is TRBD1 (5 bases). This CDR3 has 13 amino acids. V was cut by 4 bases and J by 0 bases, with 8 bases left in between. Germline CDR1 reads GTSNPN; CDR2 reads SVGIG (reference sequence). CDR3 protein: CAWTGPSTDTQYF. CDR3 DNA sequence: TGTGCCTGGACAGGGCCTAGCACAGATACGCAGTATTTT.

The CDR3 DNA reads as TGTGCCAGCAGCCCACGGGGGGGGACGTATGGCTACACCTTC. Translation gives CASSPRGGTYGYTF. This chain uses TRBV6-5 with TRBJ1-2; D might be TRBD1 (5 bases). This CDR3 comprises 14 residues. Between the trimmed V and J ends, which lost 6 bases and 5 bases, there was a span of 16 bases. CDR1 and CDR2 (germline): MNHEY, SVGAGI.

This clone was observed a single time. The V and J genes are TRBV4-1 and TRBJ2-5; 12 positions match TRBD2. V gave up 4 bases and J gave up 2 bases; unmatched junction bases: 11. This CDR3 comprises 18 residues. CDR1 and CDR2 from the germline V gene are MGHRA and YSYEKL. CDR3 amino acids: CASSPLLAGGPGQETQYF. In nucleotides, the CDR3 is TGCGCCAGCAGCCCCCTTCTAGCGGGGGGGCCGGGGCAAGAGACCCAGTACTTC.

The V gene is TRBV12-5, the J gene TRBJ2-2, with 7 bases identical to TRBD1. CDR1 and CDR2 from the germline V gene are LGHNT and FRNRAP. The trim removed 7 bases at V and 0 bases at J, leaving 5 bases unmatched. The CDR3 loop spans 15 amino acids. As DNA, the CDR3 is TGTGCTAGTGCTACGGGACAGACGAACACCGGGGAGCTGTTTTTT. Amino acid sequence: CASATGQTNTGELFF.

The chain uses TRBV14 and TRBJ2-7; D remains ambiguous. Trimming cost V 2 bases and J 9 bases, with 14 bases left between them. CDR3 length equals 13 residues. Germline loops: CDR1 SGHDN, CDR2 FVKESK. The CDR3 sequence is CASSQSGGTGQYF. The DNA of the CDR3 is TGTGCCAGCAGCCAATCCGGCGGAACGGGGCAGTACTTC. Together with reference TRBV14 and TRBJ2-7, the CDR3 gives the full variable domain: EAGVTQFPSHSVIEKGQTVTLRCDPISGHDNLYWYRRVMGKEIKFLLHFVKESKQDESGMPNNRFLAERTGGTYSTLKVQPAELEDSGVYFCASSQSGGTGQYFGPGTRLTVT.

This clone has at least ten counts. V is TRBV6-5 and J is TRBJ2-7; tentative D call: TRBD2 (5 bases). The CDR3 contains 12 residues. The V end lost 10 bases, the J end lost 3 bases, and 13 bases lay between the germline ends. The germline V gene encodes CDR1 MNHEY and CDR2 SVGAGI. CDR3 residues: CAIPAEHYEQYV. The CDR3 region has the DNA TGTGCCATCCCAGCGGAACACTACGAGCAGTACGTC.

The chain has TRBV4-1 and TRBJ1-6; 8 nucleotides line up with TRBD1. CDR3 size: 16 residues. Germline V lookup: CDR1 MGHRA, CDR2 YSYEKL. V was clipped by 3 bases and J by 13 bases; unmatched bases: 14. In DNA form, the CDR3 reads TGCGCCAGCAGCCACCCAGGAGGACAGGGCTCAAGTCCCCTCCACTTT. As protein: CASSHPGGQGSSPLHF.

The gene calls are TRBV12-3 or TRBV12-4 and TRBJ2-3, with unresolved D. Trimming cost V 5 bases and J 6 bases, with 9 bases left between them. This CDR3 comprises 12 residues. This CDR3 reads CASSPTRDTQYF. CDR3 DNA: TGTGCCAGCAGTCCGACTCGTGATACGCAGTATTTT.

This clone has only a few counts. The CDR3 nucleotides are TGTGCCAGCAGTTACGAGACAGGGGGCCCCAATGAGCAGTTCTTC. Translated, it gives CASSYETGGPNEQFF. The chain links TRBV6-5 to TRBJ2-1; 10 bases align to TRBD1. Germline values: CDR1 MNHEY, CDR2 SVGAGI. Germline trimming cut 2 bases from V and 6 bases from J; bases unmatched to any gene: 4. The CDR3 is 15 amino acids.

V is TRBV6-5 and J is TRBJ1-1; 7 bases align to TRBD1. Germline V lookup: CDR1 MNHEY, CDR2 SVGAGI. The V gene end was trimmed by 8 bases and the J gene end by 0 bases; junction bases not matched to a gene: 6. CDR3 length: 14 amino acids. DNA for the CDR3: TGTGCCAGCGGCGGGACAGCTCTGAACACTGAAGCTTTCTTT. Its translation is CASGGTALNTEAFF.

The V gene is TRBV6-6, the J gene TRBJ2-2; 9 nucleotides line up with TRBD1. Trimming at V came to 7 bases and at J to 5 bases, leaving 8 bases not matched to a gene. The CDR3 spans 15 residues. Germline V CDR1 and CDR2: MNHNY, SVGAGI (reference sequence). The CDR3 sequence: CASKATGGDTGELFF. The CDR3, as DNA: TGTGCCAGCAAAGCTACAGGGGGCGATACCGGGGAGCTGTTTTTT.

The V call is TRBV3-1 (or the pseudogene TRBV3-2), the J call TRBJ2-2; 10 positions agree with TRBD2. Trimming at V came to 4 bases and at J to 4 bases, leaving 15 bases not matched to a gene. The CDR3 has 19 residues. Per the germline V gene, CDR1 is LGHDT and CDR2 is YNNKEL (reference sequence). The CDR3 region is CASSRGTDRLAGLTGELFF. The CDR3 nucleotides are TGTGCCAGCAGCCGAGGGACCGACCGACTAGCGGGCCTCACCGGGGAGCTGTTTTTT.

The J gene is TRBJ1-2, the V gene TRBV18; D gene uncertain. The CDR3 runs to 15 residues. The V end was cut by 2 bases, the J end by 5 bases, with 15 bases between. Germline V gene lookup returns CDR1 KGHSH and CDR2 LQKENI. The CDR3 DNA reads TGTGCCAGCTCACCATTATCGGGTTTTGGGTATGGCTACACCTTC. It is translated as CASSPLSGFGYGYTF.

The chain has TRBV30 and TRBJ1-1; 8 bases line up with TRBD1. CDR1 and CDR2 (germline): GTSNPN, SVGIG (reference sequence). Trimming took 2 bases from V and 0 from J; bases not matched to a gene: 2. CDR3 length: 14 residues. The CDR3 spells CAWSHRGVNTEAFF. The CDR3 DNA reads TGTGCCTGGAGTCACAGGGGGGTGAACACTGAAGCTTTCTTT.

V and J are TRBV3-1 (or the pseudogene TRBV3-2) and TRBJ2-3, with TRBD2 matching 7 bases. The CDR3 consists of 13 residues. Germline V gene lookup returns CDR1 LGHDT and CDR2 YNNKEL (reference sequence). Trimming removed 4 bases from V and 6 bases from J; junction bases left unmatched: 4. The CDR3, as DNA: TGTGCCAGCAGCCTTCGGGGAGGGGATACGCAGTATTTT. Protein sequence: CASSLRGGDTQYF.

The chain joins TRBV15 to TRBJ2-3; 12 nucleotides match TRBD1. V gave up 11 bases and J gave up 3 bases; unmatched junction bases: 12. Germline lookup yields CDR1 LNHNV and CDR2 YYDKDF (reference sequence). CDR3 length: 16 amino acids. CDR3 sequence (DNA): TGTGCCTCCGGGGGCCCGGGACAGGGGGCAACAGATACGCAGTATTTT. Residues: CASGGPGQGATDTQYF.

Written as DNA, the CDR3 is TGTGCCAGCAGTTTTGGGAGGCCGAGCGATGAAAAACTGTTTTTT. It is translated as CASSFGRPSDEKLFF. This chain uses TRBV2 with TRBJ1-4; D is unclear. Germline loops: CDR1 SNHLY, CDR2 FYNNEI. CDR3 size: 15 residues. V lost 5 bases and J 6 bases, leaving 16 bases between the germline ends.

V and J are TRBV21-1 and TRBJ1-2; the D call TRBD1 from the table was never checked on the DNA. TRBV21-1 is given as a pseudogene. This CDR3 spans 12 amino acids. Written as DNA, the CDR3 is TGTGCCAGCAACGACAGGTGGAATGGCTACACCTTC. It yields the protein CASNDRWNGYTF.

This chain joins TRBV4-1 and TRBJ2-1; TRBD2 matches 10 bases. V lost 1 base and J lost 9; bases outside the gene matches: 12. This CDR3 has 17 amino acids. Germline V gene lookup returns CDR1 MGHRA and CDR2 YSYEKL. CDR3 DNA sequence: TGCGCCAGCAGCCAAGGTGAGAGCGGGGGGGCCTCAAGTGAGCAGTTCTTC. The encoded protein is CASSQGESGGASSEQFF.

V usage is TRBV5-1 and J usage is TRBJ1-4; TRBD1 matches 8 bases. The V and J ends lost 3 bases and 3 bases, in that order; junction bases with no gene match: 13. This CDR3 is 18 amino acids long. The germline V gene has CDR1 SGHRS and CDR2 YFSETQ. The CDR3 loop reads CASSSRPGGLGANEKLFF. DNA for the CDR3: TGCGCCAGCAGCTCGAGACCAGGGGGCCTGGGGGCTAATGAAAAACTGTTTTTT.